This TCR beta chain is from a study of blood T cell repertoires in COVID-19. Study summary: The United States, Italy and Spain provided the acute and convalescent COVID-19 samples. Sources were T cells, B-cell-depleted T cells, or PBMCs; the material itself was cDNA or gDNA.

Original analysis: Amplification of reference gene primers was used by the study to estimate nucleated cell counts. Some clones are missing from TCRdb's copy, which holds only in-frame ones; the method was immunoSEQ multiplex PCR. The DNA gave D and trimming, while V, J and clone size come from that table. This table has 180,000 or so clones, 90% appearing once. V was cut by 8 bases and J by 0 bases, with 12 bases left in between. Germline V gene data show CDR1 as SGHDN and CDR2 as FVKESK. The CDR3 length is 14 residues. This clone has just one count. This clonotype was obtained from a man between 50 and 59 years old with acute or convalescent COVID-19. Material for sequencing was peripheral blood. J is TRBJ2-3 and V is TRBV14, with D perhaps TRBD2 (5 bases). The CDR3: CASRRGLSTDTQYF. In DNA form, the CDR3 reads TGTGCCAGCCGCCGAGGACTCAGCACAGATACGCAGTATTTT. Full variable domain (outside the CDR3, taken from reference TRBV14 and TRBJ2-3): EAGVTQFPSHSVIEKGQTVTLRCDPISGHDNLYWYRRVMGKEIKFLLHFVKESKQDESGMPNNRFLAERTGGTYSTLKVQPAELEDSGVYFCASRRGLSTDTQYFGPGTRLTVL.